The sample holds a few counts of the clone carrying this T cell receptor beta chain. Sequenced by immunoSEQ multiplex PCR; TCRdb stores in-frame clones only, minus some. Counted here are fewer than 200,000 clones, around 82% occurring once; the ten biggest clones make up around 5.5%. The data stem from a study of blood T cell repertoires in COVID-19. Between the trimmed V and J ends, which lost 0 bases and 1 base, there was a span of 12 bases. Germline V lookup: CDR1 LGHNA, CDR2 YSLEER. CDR3 size: 16 residues. The clonotype comes from a woman in her sixties or seventies with acute COVID-19. The chain recombines TRBV4-3 with TRBJ1-2, with D maybe TRBD1 (5 bases). Sequencing input: PBMCs or T cells enriched from blood (not recorded which). The CDR3 DNA is TGCGCCAGCAGCCAAGAAGGGAGGGGACGTAACTATGGCTACACCTTC. Encoded protein: CASSQEGRGRNYGYTF.